Included here is one T cell receptor beta chain sequence, with context. Using immunoSEQ multiplex PCR, the repertoire was profiled, and TCRdb retains in-frame clones only, with some absent. Of under 95,000 clones in the sample, approximately 85% are singletons; the top ten hold roughly 9.1%. The sample comes from a study of blood T cell repertoires in COVID-19. Study context: Nucleic acid was either cDNA or gDNA, and it came from T cells, B-cell-depleted T cells, or PBMCs.

Seattle's cohort entered during active infection and was followed longitudinally. Trimming removed 7 bases at V and 0 bases at J, with 14 bases between. This CDR3 is 14 amino acids long. Germline CDR1 SQVTM, CDR2 ANQGSEA. The gene calls are TRBV29-1 and TRBJ2-3; D is unclear. The receptor comes from a middle-aged man with COVID-19, enrolled during active disease. The sequencing input was peripheral blood. The DNA for the CDR3 is TGCAGCGCTATGACACACTCTAGCACAGATACGCAGTATTTT. This codes for CSAMTHSSTDTQYF.